What follows are 12 T cell receptor beta chains derived from one specimen sequenced in a study of response to subunit inactivated influenza vaccine. MiXCR was run by TCRdb on the RT-PCR reads, yielding one entry per CDR3 protein. This table holds fewer than 600,000 distinct CDR3 sequences, 7.2% found once. Here the sequenced sample was PBMCs from blood, taken approximately 25 months after vaccination. Receptor source: a man between 45 and 75 years old who received an inactivated influenza vaccine.

The chain couples TRBV3-1 to TRBJ2-2, with 9 bases fitting TRBD2. The J segment lost 7 bases and the V segment lost 1 base, leaving 13 bases of the junction unmatched. The CDR3 is 18 amino acids. In germline, CDR1 is LGHDT, CDR2 YNNKEL (reference sequence). CDR3 bases: TGTGCCAGCAGCCAAGGCCCGCTAGCGGGGACTACTGGCGGGGAGCTGTTTTTT. Amino acids: CASSQGPLAGTTGGELFF.

This chain joins TRBV7-2 and TRBJ2-7; maybe TRBD2 (5 bases). V was clipped by 8 bases and J by 2 bases, with 13 bases between them. This CDR3 has 13 amino acids. The germline CDR1 and CDR2 sequences are SGHTA and FQGNSA. The CDR3, as DNA: TGTGCCAGCGTCGTCCGGGAACCCTACGAGCAGTACTTC. Amino acids: CASVVREPYEQYF.

The genes are TRBV6-5 and TRBJ2-2; a possible D gene is TRBD1 (5 bases). CDR3 length equals 14 residues. Between the trimmed V and J ends, which lost 2 bases and 3 bases, there was a span of 7 bases. CDR1 is MNHEY and CDR2 is SVGAGI in the germline V gene. The DNA of the CDR3 is TGTGCCAGCAGTTACGCCAGGGACACCGGGGAGCTGTTTTTT. Residues: CASSYARDTGELFF.

Only a few counts were recorded for this clonotype. This chain links TRBV18 with TRBJ2-2; D remains unclear. The CDR3 is made up of 15 amino acids. Per germline, CDR1 KGHSH and CDR2 LQKENI. With 2 bases removed from V and 0 bases from J, the gap between germline ends came to 7 bases. CDR3 protein: CASSPKTANTGELFF. The CDR3 bases are TGTGCCAGCTCACCAAAGACGGCGAACACCGGGGAGCTGTTTTTT.

This clonotype was recorded a few times. The CDR3 loop is CASSDQGTDQPQHF. The DNA for the CDR3 is TGCGCCAGCAGTGATCAGGGGACGGATCAGCCCCAGCATTTT. V gene TRBV10-2 combines with J gene TRBJ1-5; a possible D gene is TRBD1 (6 bases). The CDR3 contains 14 residues. V lost 3 bases to trimming and J lost 5 bases, with 11 bases between them. The germline CDR1 and CDR2 sequences are WSHSY and SAAADI.

The V gene is TRBV4-2, the J gene TRBJ2-7; 7 positions agree with TRBD2. The CDR3 has 15 residues. V was pared by 4 bases and J by 2 bases, with 8 bases of the junction left unmatched. Germline V gene lookup returns CDR1 LGHNA and CDR2 YNFKEQ. CDR3 sequence (DNA): TGTGCCAGCAGCCCATCAGCGGGGAAAGCCTACGAGCAGTACTTC. Translation gives CASSPSAGKAYEQYF.

CDR3 sequence: CASSLSRGPNYEQYF. CDR3 bases: TGTGCCAGCTCACTATCCCGAGGTCCCAACTACGAGCAGTACTTC. V usage is TRBV18 and J usage is TRBJ2-7; unclear D gene. Germline lookup yields CDR1 KGHSH and CDR2 LQKENI. The CDR3 contains 15 residues. V was cut by 4 bases and J by 3 bases, with 16 bases left in between.

This clonotype was recorded at least ten times. This chain joins TRBV15 and TRBJ1-5; tentative D call: TRBD1 (5 bases). The CDR3 consists of 14 residues. Trimming removed 0 bases from V and 7 bases from J, with 10 bases in between. The germline V gene has CDR1 LNHNV and CDR2 YYDKDF (reference sequence). The CDR3 spells CATSRDAGDQPQHF. The CDR3 DNA reads as TGTGCCACCAGCAGAGATGCGGGGGACCAGCCCCAGCATTTT.

J is TRBJ2-5 and V is TRBV7-2; TRBD2 matches at 7 bases. The ends lost 5 bases at V and 5 bases at J; junction bases unmatched: 11. The CDR3 spans 15 residues. Germline V gene sequence: CDR1 SGHTA, CDR2 FQGNSA. The CDR3 protein is CASSATSDPWETQYF. The CDR3 bases are TGTGCCAGCAGCGCAACTAGCGACCCATGGGAGACCCAGTACTTC.

This clonotype appeared a few times. This rearrangement joins TRBV28 to TRBJ1-1; weak D call: TRBD1 (6 bases). Trimming removed 2 bases at V and 4 bases at J, with 17 bases between. Germline V gene lookup returns CDR1 MDHEN and CDR2 SYDVKM. This CDR3 is 16 amino acids long. As DNA, the CDR3 is TGTGCCAGCAGTTTACCACCAGGGGACGGGAGCACTGAAGCTTTCTTT. It codes for CASSLPPGDGSTEAFF.

This chain links TRBV27 with TRBJ1-2; D is unresolved. Deletions cut 0 bases from V and 8 bases from J, with 13 bases between. This CDR3 has 14 amino acids. The germline gives CDR1 MNHEY, CDR2 SMNVEV (reference sequence). The CDR3 nucleotides read TGTGCCAGCAGTTTATCCCCCCCCGGGAGGGGCTACACCTTC. This gives the protein CASSLSPPGRGYTF.

With respect to this clonotype: This may stem from a read error, because a much larger clone lies one nucleotide away. The V gene is TRBV6-1, the J gene TRBJ1-5; D is possibly TRBD1 (5 bases). This CDR3 region has 14 residues. The germline CDR1 and CDR2 sequences are MNHNS and SASEGT. V was pared by 6 bases and J by 0 bases, with 9 bases between. DNA of the CDR3: TGTGCCAGCAGCCTCAGGGTTAGCAATCAGCCCCAGCATTTT. Protein sequence: CASSLRVSNQPQHF.